This T cell receptor (beta chain) was profiled in a study of blood T cell repertoires in COVID-19. For the study at large: COVID-19 samples collected from the United States, Italy and Spain covered acute and convalescent phases. Sample material is recorded as cDNA or gDNA derived from T cells, B-cell-depleted T cells, or PBMCs.

Original handling: Nucleated cell counts were estimated from reference gene primer amplification. This table comes from immunoSEQ multiplex PCR, and its TCRdb copy is limited to in-frame clones, with some not included. Clonal size and the V and J genes are those of that table, whereas D and trimming came from the DNA. The sample shows fewer than 350,000 clones, approximately 89% of them seen only once. Germline V gene lookup returns CDR1 SQVTM and CDR2 ANQGSEA. There are 12 residues in the CDR3. V was clipped by 2 bases and J by 4 bases, with 9 bases between them. The chain employs TRBV29-1 and TRBJ2-7; D not certain. Sequencing used peripheral blood. This TCR was sampled from a man between 40 and 49 years old with active or convalescent COVID-19. CDR3 loop: CSVEPRGYEQYF. For the CDR3, the DNA is TGCAGCGTTGAACCTAGAGGTTACGAGCAGTACTTC.